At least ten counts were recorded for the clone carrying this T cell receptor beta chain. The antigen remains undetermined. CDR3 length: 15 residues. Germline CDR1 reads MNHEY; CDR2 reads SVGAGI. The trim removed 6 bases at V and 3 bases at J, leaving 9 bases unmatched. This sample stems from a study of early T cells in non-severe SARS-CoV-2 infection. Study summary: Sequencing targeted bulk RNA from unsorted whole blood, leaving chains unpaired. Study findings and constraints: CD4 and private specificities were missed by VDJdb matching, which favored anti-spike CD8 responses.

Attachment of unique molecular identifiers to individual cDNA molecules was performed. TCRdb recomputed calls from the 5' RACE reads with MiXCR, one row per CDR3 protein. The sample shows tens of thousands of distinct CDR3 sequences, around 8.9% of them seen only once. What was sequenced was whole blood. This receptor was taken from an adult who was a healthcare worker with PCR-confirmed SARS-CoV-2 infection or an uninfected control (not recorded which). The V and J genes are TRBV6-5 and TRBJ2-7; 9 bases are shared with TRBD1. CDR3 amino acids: CASRISRDRDYEQYF. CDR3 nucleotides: TGTGCCAGCAGAATTAGCCGGGACAGGGACTACGAGCAGTACTTC.